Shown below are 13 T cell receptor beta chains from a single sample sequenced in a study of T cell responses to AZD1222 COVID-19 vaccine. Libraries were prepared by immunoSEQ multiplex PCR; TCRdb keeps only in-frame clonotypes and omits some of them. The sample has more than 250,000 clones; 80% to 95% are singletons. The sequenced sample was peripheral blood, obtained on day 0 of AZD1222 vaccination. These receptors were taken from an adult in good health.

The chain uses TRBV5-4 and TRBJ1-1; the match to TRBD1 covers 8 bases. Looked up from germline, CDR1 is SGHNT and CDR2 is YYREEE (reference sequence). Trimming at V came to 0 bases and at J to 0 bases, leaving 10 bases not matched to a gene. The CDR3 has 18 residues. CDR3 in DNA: TGTGCCAGCAGCTTGGTGGGTAGGGCAGGGGGCTTGAACACTGAAGCTTTCTTT. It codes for CASSLVGRAGGLNTEAFF.

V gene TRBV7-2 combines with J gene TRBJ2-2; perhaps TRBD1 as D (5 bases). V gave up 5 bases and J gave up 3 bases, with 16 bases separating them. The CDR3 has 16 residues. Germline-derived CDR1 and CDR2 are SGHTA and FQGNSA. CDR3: CASSPTVPYDTGELFF. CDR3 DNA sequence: TGTGCCAGCAGCCCGACAGTACCGTATGACACCGGGGAGCTGTTTTTT. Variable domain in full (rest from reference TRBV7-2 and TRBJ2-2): GAGVSQSPSNKVTEKGKDVELRCDPISGHTALYWYRQSLGQGLEFLIYFQGNSAPDKSGLPSDRFSAERTGGSVSTLTIQRTQQEDSAVYLCASSPTVPYDTGELFFGEGSRLTVL.

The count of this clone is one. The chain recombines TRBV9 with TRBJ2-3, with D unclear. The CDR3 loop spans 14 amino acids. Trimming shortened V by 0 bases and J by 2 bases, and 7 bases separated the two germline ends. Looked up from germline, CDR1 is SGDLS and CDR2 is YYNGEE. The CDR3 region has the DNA TGTGCCAGCAGCGTAGACTGGTCCACAGATACGCAGTATTTT. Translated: CASSVDWSTDTQYF.

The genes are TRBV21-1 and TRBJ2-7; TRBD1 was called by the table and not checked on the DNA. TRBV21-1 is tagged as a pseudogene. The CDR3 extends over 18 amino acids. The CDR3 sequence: CASTNHSGTGALPYEQYF. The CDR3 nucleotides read TGTGCCAGCACCAACCACTCCGGGACAGGGGCACTTCCCTACGAGCAGTACTTC.

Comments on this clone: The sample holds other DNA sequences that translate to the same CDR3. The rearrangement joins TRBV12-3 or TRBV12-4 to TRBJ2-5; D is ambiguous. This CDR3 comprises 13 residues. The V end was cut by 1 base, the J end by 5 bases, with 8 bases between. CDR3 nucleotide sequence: TGTGCCAGCAGTTTAGATCCTCGGGAGACCCAGTACTTC. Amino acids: CASSLDPRETQYF.

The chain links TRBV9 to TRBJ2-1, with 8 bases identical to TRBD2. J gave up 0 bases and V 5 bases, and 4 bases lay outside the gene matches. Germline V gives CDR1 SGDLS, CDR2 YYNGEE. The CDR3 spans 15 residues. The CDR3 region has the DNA TGTGCCAGCAGTCTTAGCGGGAACTCCTACAATGAGCAGTTCTTC. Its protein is CASSLSGNSYNEQFF.

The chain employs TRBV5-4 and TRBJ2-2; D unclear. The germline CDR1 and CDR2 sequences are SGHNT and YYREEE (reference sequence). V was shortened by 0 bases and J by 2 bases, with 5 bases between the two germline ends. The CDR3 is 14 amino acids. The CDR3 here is CASSLVVNTGELFF. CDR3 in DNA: TGTGCCAGCAGCTTGGTTGTAAACACCGGGGAGCTGTTTTTT.

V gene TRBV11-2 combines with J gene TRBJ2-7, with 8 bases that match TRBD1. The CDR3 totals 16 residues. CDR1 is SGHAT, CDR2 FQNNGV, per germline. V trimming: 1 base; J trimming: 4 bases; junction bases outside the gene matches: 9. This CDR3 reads CASSLGRGRGHYEQYF. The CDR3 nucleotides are TGTGCCAGCAGCTTAGGTCGGGGCAGGGGGCATTACGAGCAGTACTTC.

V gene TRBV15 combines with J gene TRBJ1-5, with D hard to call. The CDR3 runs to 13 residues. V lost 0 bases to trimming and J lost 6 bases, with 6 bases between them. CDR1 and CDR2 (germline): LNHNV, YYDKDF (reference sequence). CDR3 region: CATSRDGRQPQHF. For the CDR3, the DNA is TGTGCCACCAGCAGAGATGGGCGTCAGCCCCAGCATTTT. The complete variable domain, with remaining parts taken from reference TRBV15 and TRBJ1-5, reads DAMVIQNPRYQVTQFGKPVTLSCSQTLNHNVMYWYQQKSSQAPKLLFHYYDKDFNNEADTPDNFQSRRPNTSFCFLDIRSPGLGDTAMYLCATSRDGRQPQHFGDGTRLSIL.

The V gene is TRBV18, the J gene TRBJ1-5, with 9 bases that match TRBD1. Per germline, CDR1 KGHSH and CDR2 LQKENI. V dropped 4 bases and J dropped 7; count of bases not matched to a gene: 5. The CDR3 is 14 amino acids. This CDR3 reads CASSLDRGRQPQHF. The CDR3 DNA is TGTGCCAGCTCACTTGACAGGGGGAGGCAGCCCCAGCATTTT. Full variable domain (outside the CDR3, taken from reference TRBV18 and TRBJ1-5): NAGVMQNPRHLVRRRGQEARLRCSPMKGHSHVYWYRQLPEEGLKFMVYLQKENIIDESGMPKERFSAEFPKEGPSILRIQQVVRGDSAAYFCASSLDRGRQPQHFGDGTRLSIL.

CDR3 residues: CSPSQGGELFF. DNA of the CDR3: TGCAGTCCCTCGCAGGGTGGGGAGCTGTTTTTT. The chain couples TRBV20-1 to TRBJ2-2; maybe TRBD1 (5 bases). The CDR3 is 11 amino acids. CDR1 and CDR2 (germline): DFQATT, SNEGSKA (reference sequence). V lost 8 bases and J lost 8, with 12 bases in between.

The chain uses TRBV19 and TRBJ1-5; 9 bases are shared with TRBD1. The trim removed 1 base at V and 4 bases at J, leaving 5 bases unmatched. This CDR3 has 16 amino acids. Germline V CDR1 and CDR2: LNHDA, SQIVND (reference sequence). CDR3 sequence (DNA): TGTGCCAGTAGTATAGGAACAGGGGGCAAGAATCAGCCCCAGCATTTT. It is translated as CASSIGTGGKNQPQHF.

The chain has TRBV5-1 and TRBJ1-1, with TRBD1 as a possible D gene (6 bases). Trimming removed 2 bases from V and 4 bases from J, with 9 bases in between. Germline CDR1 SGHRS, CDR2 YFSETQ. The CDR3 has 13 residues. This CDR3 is CASSFGQSTEAFF. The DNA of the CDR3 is TGCGCCAGCAGCTTTGGACAGAGCACTGAAGCTTTCTTT.